Presented here are 11 T cell receptor beta chains from one specimen sequenced in a study of cytomegalovirus exposure and HLA in healthy donors. The PCR employed 60 Vbeta primers together with 13 Jbeta primers. Libraries were prepared by immunoSEQ multiplex PCR; TCRdb keeps only in-frame clonotypes and omits some of them. The sample lists around 70,000 clones, roughly 78% occurring once. The sample consisted of PBMCs. The receptors derive from a middle-aged woman in good health and CMV-seropositive.

The rearrangement links TRBV20-1 to TRBJ1-1; D uncertain. Germline V gene lookup returns CDR1 DFQATT and CDR2 SNEGSKA (reference sequence). The V end lost 5 bases, the J end lost 9 bases, and 13 bases lay between the germline ends. The CDR3 contains 11 residues. CDR3 residues: CSAAHSHQAFF. CDR3 nucleotide sequence: TGCAGTGCTGCTCATAGCCACCAAGCTTTCTTT.

The rearrangement links TRBV6-6 to TRBJ2-5; the match to TRBD2 covers 10 bases. The CDR3 is made up of 16 amino acids. Germline CDR1 reads MNHNY; CDR2 reads SVGAGI (reference sequence). Unmatched junction bases numbered 13, after V lost 5 bases and J lost 7 bases. The CDR3 loop reads CASSPRVASGGVTQYF. DNA of the CDR3: TGTGCCAGCAGTCCACGTGTGGCTAGCGGGGGCGTGACCCAGTACTTC.

Only one count was recorded for this clone. The J gene is TRBJ1-1, the V gene TRBV7-8; a possible D gene is TRBD1 (5 bases). Trimming stripped 1 base from V and 5 bases from J, with 17 bases between. Germline V CDR1 and CDR2: SGHVS, FQNEAQ. The CDR3 contains 16 residues. The DNA of the CDR3 is TGTGCCAGCAGCTTAGTGGGCGGGCAGGGACTGACTGAAGCTTTCTTT. Amino acids: CASSLVGGQGLTEAFF.

The CDR3 protein is CASSDLRDYQGTETQYF. CDR3 nucleotides: TGTGCCAGCAGTGATCTCCGGGACTACCAGGGGACGGAGACCCAGTACTTC. The V and J genes are TRBV25-1 and TRBJ2-5, with D maybe TRBD2 (7 bases). Germline lookup yields CDR1 MGHDK and CDR2 SYGVNS. V was cut by 3 bases and J by 5 bases, with 22 bases left in between. The CDR3 spans 17 residues.

The rearrangement joins TRBV7-3 to TRBJ1-1, with D uncertain. The germline V and J ends were trimmed by 1 base and 3 bases, with 6 bases remaining between them. The CDR3 loop spans 13 amino acids. Germline CDR1 is SGHTA and CDR2 is FQGTGA. For the CDR3, the DNA is TGTGCCAGCAGCTTAATTACGGACACTGAAGCTTTCTTT. Translation: CASSLITDTEAFF.

The chain uses TRBV5-1 and TRBJ1-2; D is ambiguous. This CDR3 is 15 amino acids long. Germline values: CDR1 SGHRS, CDR2 YFSETQ. V lost 1 base and J lost 4, with 14 bases in between. In DNA, the CDR3 is TGCGCCAGCAGCTTGACCCCCGAATCAGGCTATGGCTACACCTTC. Encoded protein: CASSLTPESGYGYTF.

In the case of this clone: A read error may account for a junction end that differs from germline. The chain carries TRBV7-7 and TRBJ2-7; TRBD1 matches 7 bases. Germline V lookup: CDR1 SSHAT, CDR2 FNYEAQ (reference sequence). CDR3 length: 14 residues. The CDR3, as DNA: TGTGCTAGCAGCTGGAGACAGGGTTCCTACGAGCAGTACTTC. It is translated as CASSWRQGSYEQYF.

The rearrangement uses TRBV4-1 and TRBJ2-5; D gene uncertain. CDR1 MGHRA and CDR2 YSYEKL come from the germline V gene. Trimming left V 3 bases short and J 3 bases short, with 11 bases between. The CDR3 loop spans 14 amino acids. DNA for the CDR3: TGCGCCAGCAGCCATTTGTCACAAAAAGAGACCCAGTACTTC. Its protein product is CASSHLSQKETQYF.

This clone was counted once. The same CDR3 is also encoded by other DNA sequences in this sample. The V and J genes are TRBV7-2 and TRBJ2-5, with TRBD2 as a possible D gene (5 bases). Germline CDR1 is SGHTA and CDR2 is FQGNSA. There are 14 residues in the CDR3. Trimming shortened V by 3 bases and J by 5 bases, and 13 bases separated the two germline ends. The CDR3 nucleotides read TGTGCCAGCAGCTTGGGAGCCGTGATGGAGACCCAGTACTTC. Translating gives CASSLGAVMETQYF.

This clone was counted once. V gene TRBV5-1 combines with J gene TRBJ1-1; TRBD1 might be the D (6 bases). In germline, CDR1 is SGHRS, CDR2 YFSETQ. CDR3 size: 14 residues. V dropped 2 bases and J dropped 8 bases, with 16 bases sitting between them. The CDR3 loop is CASSLSQPGTEAFF. In DNA, the CDR3 is TGCGCCAGCAGCTTATCCCAGCCCGGGACAGAAGCTTTCTTT.

The chain carries TRBV19 and TRBJ1-1, with TRBD1 matching over 7 bases. This CDR3 contains 13 residues. V shed 7 bases, J shed 6 bases, and the junction held 8 bases outside the gene matches. The V gene's germline CDR1 is LNHDA and CDR2 SQIVND (reference sequence). CDR3 bases: TGTGCCAGTACCAGGGGGGCTTATGCTGAAGCTTTCTTT. As protein: CASTRGAYAEAFF.